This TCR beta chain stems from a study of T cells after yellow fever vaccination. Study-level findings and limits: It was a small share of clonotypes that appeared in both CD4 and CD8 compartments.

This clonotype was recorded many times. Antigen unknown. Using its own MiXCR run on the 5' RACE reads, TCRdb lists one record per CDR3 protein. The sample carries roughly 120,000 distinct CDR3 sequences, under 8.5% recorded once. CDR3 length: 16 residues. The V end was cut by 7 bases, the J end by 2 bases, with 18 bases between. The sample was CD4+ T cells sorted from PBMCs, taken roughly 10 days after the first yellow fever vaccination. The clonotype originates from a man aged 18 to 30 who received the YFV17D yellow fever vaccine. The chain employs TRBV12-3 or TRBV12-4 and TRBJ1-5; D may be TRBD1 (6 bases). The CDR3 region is CASTLGGGIGNQPQHF. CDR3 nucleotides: TGTGCCAGCACTCTAGGAGGGGGGATTGGCAATCAGCCCCAGCATTTT.